A single sample is the source of the 4 T cell receptor beta chains below, sequenced in a study of blood T cell repertoires in COVID-19. Clones were read by immunoSEQ multiplex PCR, and TCRdb kept only the in-frame ones, dropping some. In the table there are approximately 150,000 clones, roughly 89% of which are singletons. The sample taken for sequencing was peripheral blood. The receptor set was obtained from a woman between 50 and 59 years old with active or convalescent COVID-19.

The rearrangement joins TRBV6-4 to TRBJ1-1; D call uncertain. The CDR3 has 9 residues. Germline V lookup: CDR1 MRHNA, CDR2 SNTAGT. V lost 10 bases and J 5 bases, leaving 5 bases between the germline ends. The CDR3 is CATQTEAFF. CDR3 coding DNA: TGTGCCACCCAGACTGAAGCTTTCTTT.

This clone occurred once. The chain couples TRBV21-1 to TRBJ1-5; the table's D call, TRBD1, has no DNA check behind it. TRBV21-1 is flagged as a pseudogene. CDR3 length: 17 residues. Written as DNA, the CDR3 is TGTGCCAGCAGCAGGGGCAGGGGCGCCTATAGCAATCAGCCCCAGCATTTT. Residues: CASSRGRGAYSNQPQHF.

The chain combines TRBV5-1 with TRBJ2-1, with 8 bases fitting TRBD1. The CDR3 sequence is 14 residues long. V dropped 4 bases and J dropped 5; count of bases not matched to a gene: 5. CDR1 is SGHRS and CDR2 is YFSETQ in the germline V gene. The CDR3 loop is CASSPGQAHNEQFF. The CDR3 region has the DNA TGCGCCAGCAGCCCGGGACAGGCCCACAATGAGCAGTTCTTC.

The chain uses TRBV6-2 or TRBV6-3 and TRBJ1-1; TRBD1 agrees at 9 bases. There are 15 residues in the CDR3. Germline CDR1 MNHEY, CDR2 SVGEGT. V shed 2 bases, J shed 1 base, and the junction held 2 bases outside the gene matches. The CDR3 region is CASSYPGQGNTEAFF. The CDR3 DNA follows: TGTGCCAGCAGTTACCCGGGACAGGGGAACACTGAAGCTTTCTTT.